This section outlines one TCR beta chain sequence together with its context. Antigen unknown. The data are from a study of blood T cells in healthy people across ages. CDR1 and CDR2 (germline): ENHRY, SYGVKD. The V end lost 2 bases, the J end lost 0 bases, and 8 bases lay between the germline ends. The CDR3 is 16 amino acids. Around 10 milliliters was the volume of peripheral blood drawn from each donor. Using a J-beta primer mix together with a sample-barcoded 5' primer, a second PCR was run for about 7 to 12 cycles. Each cDNA molecule, via a template-switch adaptor with 12 random nucleotides, was tagged. TCRdb reanalysed the 5' RACE reads using MiXCR and keeps one entry per CDR3 protein. The table has about 730,000 distinct CDR3 sequences, roughly 41% seen once. The study, taken as a whole, reports: Versus aged donors, long-lived donors had higher diversity and more naive CD4+ cells. CMV infection status of these donors was not known.

Sequenced sample: blood. This TCR was recovered from a woman aged 55-70 years in good health. The genes are TRBV10-3 and TRBJ1-6, with D unresolved. CDR3 residues: CAISEGEDSYNSPLHF. In DNA, the CDR3 is TGTGCCATCAGTGAGGGGGAGGACTCCTATAATTCACCCCTCCACTTT.